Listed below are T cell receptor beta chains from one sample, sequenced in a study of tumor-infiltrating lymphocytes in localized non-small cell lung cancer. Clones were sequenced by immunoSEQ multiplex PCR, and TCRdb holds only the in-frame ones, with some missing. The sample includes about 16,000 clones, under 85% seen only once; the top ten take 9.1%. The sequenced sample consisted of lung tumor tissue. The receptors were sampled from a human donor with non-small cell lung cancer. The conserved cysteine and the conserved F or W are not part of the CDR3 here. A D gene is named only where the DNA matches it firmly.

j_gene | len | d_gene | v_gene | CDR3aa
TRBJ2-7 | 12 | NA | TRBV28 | ASHPYHTDYEQY
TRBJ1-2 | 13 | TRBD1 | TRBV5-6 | ASSWGGQGAYGYT
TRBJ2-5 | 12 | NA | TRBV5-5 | ASSLVEDSETQY
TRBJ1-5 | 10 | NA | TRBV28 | ASRGGGQPQH
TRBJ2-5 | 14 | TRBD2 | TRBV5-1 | ASSRGGLADQETQY
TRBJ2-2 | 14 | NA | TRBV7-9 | ASSLPRAGDIGELF
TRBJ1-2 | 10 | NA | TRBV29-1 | SVEDRDYGYT
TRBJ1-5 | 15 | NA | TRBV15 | ATSRDLGADSNQPQH
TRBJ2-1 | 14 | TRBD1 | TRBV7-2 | ASSSAGTGKRNEQF
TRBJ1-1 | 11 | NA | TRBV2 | ASSLGLNTEAF
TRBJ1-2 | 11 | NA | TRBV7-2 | ASSPRLSYGYT
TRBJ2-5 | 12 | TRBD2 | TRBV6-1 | ASSGGLVQETQY
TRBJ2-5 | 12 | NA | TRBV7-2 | ASSLAGVGETQY
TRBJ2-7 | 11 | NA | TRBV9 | ASSTGWAYEQY
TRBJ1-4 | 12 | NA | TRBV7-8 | ASSRGGYGEKLF
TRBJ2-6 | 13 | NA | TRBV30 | AWSTDPSGANVLT
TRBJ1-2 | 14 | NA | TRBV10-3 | AISAVPYPLNYGYT
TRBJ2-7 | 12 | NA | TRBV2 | ASSEGRLASRQY
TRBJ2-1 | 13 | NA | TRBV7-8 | ASSLGGAPQDEQF
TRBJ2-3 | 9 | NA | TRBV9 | ASRRTDTQY
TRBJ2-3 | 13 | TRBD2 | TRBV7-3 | ASSLNSGTGYTQY
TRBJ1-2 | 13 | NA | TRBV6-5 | ASIPSRDYNYGYT
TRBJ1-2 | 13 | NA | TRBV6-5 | ASSYLGRVNYGYT
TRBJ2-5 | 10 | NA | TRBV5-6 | ASSLGRETQY
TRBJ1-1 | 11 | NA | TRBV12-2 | ASRPRGETEAF
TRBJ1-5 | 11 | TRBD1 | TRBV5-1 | ASSSTGDQPQH
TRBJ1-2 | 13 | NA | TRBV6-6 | ASSDRDTVNYGYT
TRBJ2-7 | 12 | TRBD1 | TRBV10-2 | ASSLRDRARAQY
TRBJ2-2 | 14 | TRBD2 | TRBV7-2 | ASSFSGTSGGGELF
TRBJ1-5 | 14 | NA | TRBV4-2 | ASSQERGILGQPQH
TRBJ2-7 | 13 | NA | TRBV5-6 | ASSLAPGVTYEQY
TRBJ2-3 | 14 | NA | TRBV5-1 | ASSLRGELGTDTQY
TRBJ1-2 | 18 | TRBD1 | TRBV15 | ATSRGNIITGGGPTYGYT
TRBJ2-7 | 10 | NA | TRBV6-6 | ASSPKPYEQY
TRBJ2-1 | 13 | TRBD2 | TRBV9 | ASSVNSGSVGEQF
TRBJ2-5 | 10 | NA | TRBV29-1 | SVSWIQETQY
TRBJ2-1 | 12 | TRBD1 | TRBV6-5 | ASQTGTADNEQF
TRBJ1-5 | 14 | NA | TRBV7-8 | ASRLGGRVTNQPQH
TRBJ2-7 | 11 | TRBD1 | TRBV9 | ASSVTGAGEQY
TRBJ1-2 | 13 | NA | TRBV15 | ATSRGYSARYGYT
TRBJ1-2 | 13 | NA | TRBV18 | ASSPPGSHDYGYT
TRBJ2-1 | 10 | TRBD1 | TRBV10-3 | AIRGQKPEQF
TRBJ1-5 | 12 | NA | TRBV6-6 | ASSYSGSNQPQH
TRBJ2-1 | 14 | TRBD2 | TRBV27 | ASSLFQGLAGNEQF
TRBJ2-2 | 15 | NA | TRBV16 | ASSQSGGPLNTGELF
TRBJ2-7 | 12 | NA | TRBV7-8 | ASSLVSGSYEQY
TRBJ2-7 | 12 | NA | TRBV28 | ASRDSFGGYEQY
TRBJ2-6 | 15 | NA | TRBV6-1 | ASSGLREQSRANVLT
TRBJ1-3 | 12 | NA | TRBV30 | AWSDGTSGNTIY
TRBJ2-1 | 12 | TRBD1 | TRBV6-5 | ASSYPGTGNEQF
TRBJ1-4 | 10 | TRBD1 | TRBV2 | ASGRVSRDRF
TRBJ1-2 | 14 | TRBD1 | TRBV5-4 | ASSLVVQGALYGYT
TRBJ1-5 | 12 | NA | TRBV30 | AWSSGSHNQPQH